Following are 4 T cell receptor beta chains from one sample sequenced in a study of blood T cells in healthy people across ages. A second PCR of 7 to 11 cycles used a sample-barcoded 5' primer and a J-beta primer mix. A single record per CDR3 protein comes from TCRdb applying MiXCR to the 5' RACE reads. The table lists about 1.4 million distinct CDR3 sequences, almost 60% of them singletons, with more than 6% in the top ten. Sequencing input: blood. Every receptor here comes from a young man in good health.

The rearrangement links TRBV20-1 to TRBJ2-2, with D possibly matching TRBD1 (5 bases). CDR1 and CDR2 from the germline V gene are DFQATT and SNEGSKA (reference sequence). The CDR3 is made up of 16 amino acids. Between the trimmed V and J ends, which lost 3 bases and 2 bases, there was a span of 16 bases. This CDR3 reads CSARDWGGSNTGELFF. Written as DNA, the CDR3 is TGCAGTGCTAGGGATTGGGGCGGTTCAAACACCGGGGAGCTGTTTTTT.

J is TRBJ2-2 and V is TRBV10-3; D could derive from TRBD1 or TRBD2 (5 bases each). This CDR3 has 16 residues. The germline CDR1 and CDR2 sequences are ENHRY and SYGVKD. Trimming took off 2 bases at V and 6 bases at J, with 16 bases between the two ends. In nucleotides, the CDR3 is TGTGCCATCAGTGAGATCCACAATGGGGGTCCCGGGGAGCTGTTTTTT. Its protein is CAISEIHNGGPGELFF.

Points on this clonotype: At one end, the junction sequence differs from germline, possibly due to a read error. The chain is built from TRBV7-2 and TRBJ2-3; 8 bases are shared with TRBD2. Germline-derived CDR1 and CDR2 are SGHTA and FQGNSA. This CDR3 spans 13 amino acids. Here the CDR3 reads CANSLARGGTQYF. The CDR3 region has the DNA TGTGCCAACAGCTTAGCCCGGGGGGGTACGCAGTATTTT.

This clonotype showed up just a few times. This chain uses TRBV5-1 with TRBJ2-1, with TRBD1 identical over 7 bases. Germline V gene data show CDR1 as SGHRS and CDR2 as YFSETQ. The CDR3 has 14 amino acids. Trimming at V came to 4 bases and at J to 3 bases, leaving 4 bases not matched to a gene. CDR3: CASSPTGNYNEQFF. DNA for the CDR3: TGCGCCAGCAGCCCGACAGGGAACTACAATGAGCAGTTCTTC.